The clone carrying this T cell receptor (beta chain) turned up a few times. This entry belongs to a study of spatial heterogeneity in lung cancer. With 1 base clipped from V and 2 bases from J, the junction kept 9 bases outside the gene matches. The CDR3 sequence is 16 residues long. Germline lookup yields CDR1 DFQATT and CDR2 SNEGSKA (reference sequence). Unique molecular identifiers, one per molecule, were present on every TCR cDNA molecule. TCRdb reprocessed the 5' RACE reads with MiXCR, giving one entry per CDR3 protein. The sample carries fewer than 30,000 distinct CDR3 sequences, roughly 5.5% recorded once. Stated time point: blood at routine non-recurrence follow-up after resection. Unsorted whole RNA of tumor, nontumor lung or frozen PBMC was sequenced.

The clonotype was recovered from a male donor with early-stage non-small cell lung cancer. The input for sequencing was PBMCs, taken at follow-up. The rearrangement links TRBV20-1 to TRBJ1-1, with 8 positions matching TRBD1. CDR3 amino acids: CSARVSGQVPNTEAFF. In nucleotides, the CDR3 is TGCAGTGCTAGAGTGTCGGGACAGGTCCCTAACACTGAAGCTTTCTTT.